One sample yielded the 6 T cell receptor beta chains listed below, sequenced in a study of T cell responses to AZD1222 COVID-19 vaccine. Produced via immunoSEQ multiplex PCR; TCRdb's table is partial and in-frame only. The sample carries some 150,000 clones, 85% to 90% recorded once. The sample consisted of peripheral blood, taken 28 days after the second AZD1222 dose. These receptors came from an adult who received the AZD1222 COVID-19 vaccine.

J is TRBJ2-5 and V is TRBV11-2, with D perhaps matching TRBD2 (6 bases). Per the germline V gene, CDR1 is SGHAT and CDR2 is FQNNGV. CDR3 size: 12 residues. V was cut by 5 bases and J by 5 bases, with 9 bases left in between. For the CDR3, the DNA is TGTGCCAGCAGCCGGGAGTGGGAGACCCAGTACTTC. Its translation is CASSREWETQYF.

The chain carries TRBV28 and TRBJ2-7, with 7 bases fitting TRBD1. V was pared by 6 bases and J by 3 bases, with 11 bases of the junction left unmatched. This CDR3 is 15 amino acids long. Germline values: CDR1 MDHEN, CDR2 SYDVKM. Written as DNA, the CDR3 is TGTGCCAGCAGCTCCGTAACAGGGGCCTACTACGAGCAGTACTTC. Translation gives CASSSVTGAYYEQYF.

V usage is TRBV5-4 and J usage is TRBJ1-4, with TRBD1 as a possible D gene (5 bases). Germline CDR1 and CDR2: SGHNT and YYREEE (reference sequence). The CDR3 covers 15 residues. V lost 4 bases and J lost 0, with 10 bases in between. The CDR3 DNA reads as TGTGCCAGCAGCATCGGGACGGCAACTAATGAAAAACTGTTTTTT. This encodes CASSIGTATNEKLFF.

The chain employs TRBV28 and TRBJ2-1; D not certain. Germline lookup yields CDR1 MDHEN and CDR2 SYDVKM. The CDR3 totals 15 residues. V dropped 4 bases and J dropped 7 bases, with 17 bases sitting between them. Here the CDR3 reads CASSSGGKENNEQFF. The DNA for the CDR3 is TGTGCCAGCAGTTCCGGCGGAAAAGAGAATAATGAGCAGTTCTTC.

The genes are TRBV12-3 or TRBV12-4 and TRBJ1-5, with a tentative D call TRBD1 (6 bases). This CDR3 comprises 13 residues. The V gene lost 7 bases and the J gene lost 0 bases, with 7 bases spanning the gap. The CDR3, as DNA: TGTGCCAGCAACAGGGATAGCAATCAGCCCCAGCATTTT. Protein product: CASNRDSNQPQHF.

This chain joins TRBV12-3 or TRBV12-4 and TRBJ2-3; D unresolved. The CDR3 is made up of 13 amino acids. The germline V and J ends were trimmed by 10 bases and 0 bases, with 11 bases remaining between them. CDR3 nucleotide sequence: TGTGCCACGAGGACCTCAAGCACAGATACGCAGTATTTT. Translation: CATRTSSTDTQYF.